This T cell receptor beta chain was identified during a study of cytomegalovirus exposure and HLA in healthy donors. Study context: Caucasian-associated ancestry cluster membership applied to 75% to 85% of approximately 400 genotyped donors. General study findings and limits: The investigators catalogued 150 to 200 TCR beta chains as cytomegalovirus-associated. It was reported in a later analysis that an Asian-associated ancestry cluster showed fewer N-insertions than the roughly 620-donor mean. Researchers had no immune exposure information except CMV serostatus available.

The study ran its PCR with 60 Vbeta and 13 Jbeta primers. Assay: immunoSEQ multiplex PCR; the TCRdb copy retains only in-frame clones and omits some. The sample includes about 180,000 clones, 80% of them seen just once. For this clone: Its antigen is still unknown.

The CDR3 sequence is 15 residues long. Trimming took 6 bases from V and 5 from J; bases not matched to a gene: 10. Germline loops: CDR1 MGHDK, CDR2 SYGVNS. The sample comprised PBMCs. V usage is TRBV25-1 and J usage is TRBJ2-1, with 7 bases matching TRBD2. This TCR was sampled from a girl aged 10 to 17 in good health and CMV-seropositive. This chain's CDR3 is CASREGLAAHNEQFF. In DNA, the CDR3 is TGTGCCAGCAGGGAAGGGCTAGCGGCTCACAATGAGCAGTTCTTC.